This entry concerns a single T cell receptor beta chain. This entry comes from a study of blood T cell repertoires in COVID-19. Study-level information: From the United States, Italy and Spain came samples of acute and convalescent COVID-19. Nucleic acid was either cDNA or gDNA, and it came from T cells, B-cell-depleted T cells, or PBMCs.

Study processing details: Amplifying reference gene primers gave estimates of nucleated cell counts. The table came from immunoSEQ multiplex PCR; TCRdb's copy has only in-frame clones and leaves some out. V and J calls and clone size follow that table, whereas D and trimming were derived from the DNA. The sample has around 69,000 clones, 84% seen once. The V end was cut by 5 bases, the J end by 4 bases, with 15 bases between. The CDR3 spans 15 residues. Germline V gene sequence: CDR1 SGHAT, CDR2 FQNNGV. This receptor was obtained from a middle-aged man with active COVID-19. Sequences were obtained from peripheral blood. V and J are TRBV11-2 and TRBJ1-3; D may be TRBD1 (5 bases). Here the CDR3 DNA reads TGTGCCAGCAGCCTCGGGGGAGGGAGAGGAAACACCATATATTTT. It yields the protein CASSLGGGRGNTIYF.